Following are 30 T cell receptor beta chains from one sample sequenced in a study of pediatric ulcerative colitis. The protocol was immunoSEQ multiplex PCR, while the TCRdb copy is restricted to in-frame clones and leaves out a portion. Counted here are 30,000 to 45,000 clones, less than 85% occurring once; the ten biggest clones make up 20% to 25%. Material: blood. These receptors all stem from a girl aged 5-17 years with moderate ulcerative colitis.

This clone was counted between two and nine times. The V and J genes are TRBV30 and TRBJ1-2, with TRBD1 as a possible D gene (6 bases). Trimming shortened V by 0 bases and J by 8 bases, and 13 bases separated the two germline ends. CDR3 length: 13 residues. The germline CDR1 and CDR2 sequences are GTSNPN and SVGIG (reference sequence). In DNA, the CDR3 is TGTGCCTGGAGTGTACAGGAGGGGGAAGGCTACACCTTC. It encodes CAWSVQEGEGYTF.

The CDR3 nucleotides read TGTGCCAGCAGCTTAGGCACAGATACGCAGTATTTT. As protein: CASSLGTDTQYF. The rearrangement joins TRBV11-2 to TRBJ2-3; D is unclear. Trimming shortened V by 1 base and J by 1 base, and 0 bases separated the two germline ends. The length of the CDR3 is 12 residues. Germline V gives CDR1 SGHAT, CDR2 FQNNGV.

This clone has just a few counts. The chain recombines TRBV19 with TRBJ1-2, with 8 bases fitting TRBD1. The V and J ends lost 1 base and 2 bases, in that order; junction bases with no gene match: 3. The germline V gene encodes CDR1 LNHDA and CDR2 SQIVND (reference sequence). The CDR3 runs to 15 residues. This CDR3 reads CASSIGTGRNYGYTF. The CDR3, as DNA: TGTGCCAGTAGTATAGGGACAGGGAGGAACTATGGCTACACCTTC.

The chain links TRBV6-5 to TRBJ2-2, with D possibly matching TRBD2 (5 bases). The CDR3 contains 15 residues. Germline-derived CDR1 and CDR2 are MNHEY and SVGAGI. The V and J ends lost 0 bases and 7 bases respectively, with 12 bases between them. The DNA of the CDR3 is TGTGCCAGCAGTTACTCGAGAGGGTATGGCGGGGAGCTGTTTTTT. Its translation is CASSYSRGYGGELFF.

CDR3 residues: CASSYYAGGSYGYTF. For the CDR3, the DNA is TGTGCCAGCAGTTATTACGCAGGGGGCAGCTATGGCTACACCTTC. V is TRBV6-5 and J is TRBJ1-2; TRBD1 agrees at 8 bases. The V gene's germline CDR1 is MNHEY and CDR2 SVGAGI. This CDR3 is 15 amino acids long. J gave up 4 bases and V 3 bases, and 7 bases lay outside the gene matches.

The rearrangement uses TRBV11-2 and TRBJ2-2, with D uncertain. Germline V CDR1 and CDR2: SGHAT, FQNNGV. CDR3 size: 13 residues. The germline V and J ends were trimmed by 5 bases and 6 bases, with 10 bases remaining between them. Here the CDR3 reads CASSLIRAGELFF. For the CDR3, the DNA is TGTGCCAGCAGCCTTATCCGGGCCGGGGAGCTGTTTTTT.

The chain is built from TRBV5-4 and TRBJ2-7; 7 positions match TRBD1. The V segment lost 4 bases and the J segment 4 bases; nucleotides outside the gene matches: 11. Germline CDR1 SGHNT, CDR2 YYREEE (reference sequence). This CDR3 has 15 amino acids. Here the CDR3 DNA reads TGTGCCAGCAGCCATGCGAGACAGGGAGTGTACGAGCAGTACTTC. It encodes CASSHARQGVYEQYF.

This clone has a handful of counts. The genes are TRBV19 and TRBJ1-2; 7 nucleotides align to TRBD1. V lost 5 bases to trimming and J lost 3 bases; unmatched junction nucleotides: 6. Germline CDR1 reads LNHDA; CDR2 reads SQIVND (reference sequence). This CDR3 has 14 amino acids. DNA for the CDR3: TGTGCCAGTAGTCGACAGGGAATGGACTATGGCTACACCTTC. Translated: CASSRQGMDYGYTF.

The chain combines TRBV6-5 with TRBJ1-4, with D perhaps TRBD1 (6 bases). V was clipped by 0 bases and J by 9 bases, with 14 bases between them. CDR3 length: 15 amino acids. Germline CDR1 and CDR2: MNHEY and SVGAGI. The CDR3 DNA follows: TGTGCCAGCAGTTACTCGGGGGGGCACGGAAAAAAACTGTTTTTT. Amino acids: CASSYSGGHGKKLFF.

J is TRBJ1-1 and V is TRBV6-6; D not resolved. Germline CDR1 and CDR2: MNHNY and SVGAGI (reference sequence). Trimming took 2 bases from V and 4 from J, leaving 14 bases between them. CDR3 length equals 15 residues. CDR3 sequence (DNA): TGTGCCAGCAGTTACGAAGGGCGGGCGGGCACTGAAGCTTTCTTT. Amino acids: CASSYEGRAGTEAFF.

The rearrangement links TRBV2 to TRBJ1-1, with D possibly TRBD1 on 6 matching bases. The CDR3 totals 12 residues. Trimming took 6 bases from V and 10 from J, leaving 15 bases between them. CDR1 and CDR2 (germline): SNHLY, FYNNEI. The CDR3 sequence: CASSPGGLRAFF. The CDR3 DNA reads as TGTGCCAGCAGCCCCGGGGGCCTGCGAGCTTTCTTT.

This chain connects TRBV6-5 to TRBJ1-1; D unclear. The CDR3 is 12 amino acids. The germline V and J ends were trimmed by 5 bases and 0 bases, with 4 bases remaining between them. The germline V gene encodes CDR1 MNHEY and CDR2 SVGAGI. CDR3 amino acids: CASSDLNTEAFF. CDR3 DNA sequence: TGTGCCAGCAGTGATTTGAACACTGAAGCTTTCTTT.

The chain carries TRBV5-4 and TRBJ1-5, with TRBD1 as a possible D gene (5 bases). The germline V gene has CDR1 SGHNT and CDR2 YYREEE (reference sequence). This CDR3 has 14 residues. V shed 4 bases and J shed 5 bases, with 13 bases lying between them. The CDR3 reads CASSRGPHDQPQHF. CDR3 nucleotide sequence: TGTGCCAGCAGCAGGGGTCCGCACGATCAGCCCCAGCATTTT.

This clone was seen a few times. CDR3 DNA: TGTGCCAGCAGCTTGGCCCTTGGGACAGGGGCGGGGGGCACTGAAGCTTTCTTT. Amino acids: CASSLALGTGAGGTEAFF. This chain links TRBV5-4 with TRBJ1-1, with TRBD1 matching 10 bases. CDR1 is SGHNT and CDR2 is YYREEE in the germline V gene (reference sequence). Losses at the gene ends were 0 bases for V and 4 bases for J; bases not matched to a gene: 12. This CDR3 region has 18 residues.

The CDR3: CASSQDFSLAGRGTGELFF. In DNA form, the CDR3 reads TGTGCCAGCAGCCAAGACTTTTCCCTAGCGGGAAGGGGCACCGGGGAGCTGTTTTTT. This rearrangement joins TRBV4-2 to TRBJ2-2, with 9 bases fitting TRBD2. V lost 0 bases, J lost 4 bases, and 12 bases stayed unmatched. Germline V gene sequence: CDR1 LGHNA, CDR2 YNFKEQ. This CDR3 is 19 amino acids long.

Written as DNA, the CDR3 is TGTGCCAGCAGTCTACGGGGGGATACGCAGTATTTT. Encoded protein: CASSLRGDTQYF. This chain uses TRBV27 with TRBJ2-3, with D tentatively TRBD2 (6 bases). CDR1 MNHEY and CDR2 SMNVEV come from the germline V gene (reference sequence). Between the trimmed V and J ends, which lost 5 bases and 6 bases, there was a span of 9 bases. This CDR3 has 12 amino acids.

The chain is built from TRBV27 and TRBJ1-1; D is ambiguous. The CDR3 has 13 amino acids. Per germline, CDR1 MNHEY and CDR2 SMNVEV (reference sequence). Trimming removed 4 bases at V and 1 base at J, with 7 bases between. CDR3 DNA sequence: TGTGCCAGCAGTTCCTACGAGAACACTGAAGCTTTCTTT. As protein: CASSSYENTEAFF.

The chain employs TRBV19 and TRBJ1-2, with a possible D match to TRBD1 (6 bases). CDR3 length: 16 residues. The V and J ends lost 5 bases and 6 bases respectively, with 22 bases between them. CDR1 is LNHDA and CDR2 is SQIVND in the germline V gene (reference sequence). CDR3 bases: TGTGCCAGTAGTCCGGGGGGCCCGCGACTTTCAAATGGCTACACCTTC. Translation gives CASSPGGPRLSNGYTF.

This sequence joins TRBV4-2 and TRBJ2-2; a possible D gene is TRBD2 (6 bases). The ends were cut back, 4 bases at V and 1 base at J, with 13 bases in the middle. This CDR3 contains 16 residues. Germline loops: CDR1 LGHNA, CDR2 YNFKEQ. The CDR3 loop is CASSLQYSGNTGELFF. DNA for the CDR3: TGTGCCAGCAGCCTCCAATATAGCGGGAACACCGGGGAGCTGTTTTTT.

This sequence joins TRBV7-6 and TRBJ2-3; possible D gene TRBD2, 6 bases. The CDR3 has 16 residues. CDR1 SGHVS and CDR2 FNYEAQ come from the germline V gene. V lost 4 bases to trimming and J lost 0 bases, with 14 bases between them. The chain's CDR3 is CASSSGIGTSTDTQYF. The CDR3 nucleotides are TGTGCCAGCAGCTCAGGGATAGGGACTAGCACAGATACGCAGTATTTT.

The chain joins TRBV6-5 to TRBJ1-5; no reliable D call. The V end was cut by 8 bases, the J end by 10 bases, with 15 bases between. Germline V lookup: CDR1 MNHEY, CDR2 SVGAGI. The CDR3 runs to 12 residues. CDR3 region: CASDSRPNPQHF. For the CDR3, the DNA is TGTGCCAGCGATTCCCGGCCGAATCCCCAGCATTTT.

The sample holds many counts of this clone. The chain links TRBV2 to TRBJ1-2; 9 bases are a match to TRBD1. V gave up 4 bases and J gave up 5 bases; unmatched junction bases: 14. Germline loops: CDR1 SNHLY, CDR2 FYNNEI. The CDR3 is made up of 17 amino acids. The CDR3: CASSALSPGTGSYGYTF. In DNA, the CDR3 is TGTGCCAGCAGTGCACTAAGTCCCGGGACAGGGTCATATGGCTACACCTTC.

The chain recombines TRBV7-8 with TRBJ1-5, with a weak D call TRBD1 (5 bases). The CDR3 extends over 15 amino acids. Trimming shortened V by 4 bases and J by 9 bases, and 19 bases separated the two germline ends. Per germline, CDR1 SGHVS and CDR2 FQNEAQ. The CDR3 DNA reads as TGTGCCAGCAGCTCCCAGGGACGTAGTAATGGGCCCCAGCATTTT. Its translation: CASSSQGRSNGPQHF.

The rearrangement joins TRBV7-9 to TRBJ2-1; weak D call: TRBD1 (5 bases). The CDR3 contains 16 residues. The V end was cut by 3 bases, the J end by 0 bases, with 12 bases between. Looked up from germline, CDR1 is SEHNR and CDR2 is FQNEAQ (reference sequence). The CDR3 DNA reads TGTGCCAGCAGCTTGGGGCGGTTAAGCTCCTACAATGAGCAGTTCTTC. Translation: CASSLGRLSSYNEQFF.

The chain recombines TRBV6-4 with TRBJ1-1; no firm D call. Germline CDR1 and CDR2: MRHNA and SNTAGT. V lost 5 bases and J 4 bases, leaving 14 bases between the germline ends. The CDR3 has 14 amino acids. CDR3 amino acids: CASSLESRGTEAFF. CDR3 DNA: TGTGCCAGCAGTTTGGAGTCGCGAGGCACTGAAGCTTTCTTT.

The chain is built from TRBV19 and TRBJ1-2; D may be TRBD1 (6 bases). The CDR3 is 15 residues long. The V and J ends lost 6 bases and 6 bases respectively, with 20 bases between them. Germline V lookup: CDR1 LNHDA, CDR2 SQIVND (reference sequence). The chain's CDR3 is CASSLQTGFGDGYTF. CDR3 coding DNA: TGTGCCAGTAGCCTGCAGACAGGTTTTGGGGATGGCTACACCTTC.

The V and J genes are TRBV15 and TRBJ1-5, with 7 bases that match TRBD1. CDR1 is LNHNV, CDR2 YYDKDF, per germline (reference sequence). The CDR3 extends over 17 amino acids. V dropped 3 bases and J dropped 2; count of bases not matched to a gene: 10. Here the CDR3 DNA reads TGTGCCACCAGCAGGACGACAGGGATGGGTGGCAATCAGCCCCAGCATTTT. Translating it yields CATSRTTGMGGNQPQHF.

Here the CDR3 reads CASSAHLVVPRVIPTYEQYF. The CDR3 DNA is TGTGCCAGCAGCGCACATCTAGTGGTTCCTCGGGTGATTCCGACCTACGAGCAGTACTTC. The rearrangement links TRBV5-5 to TRBJ2-7; D is uncertain. Germline CDR1 SGHKS, CDR2 YYEKEE (reference sequence). V dropped 4 bases and J dropped 2 bases, with 31 bases sitting between them. CDR3 length: 20 amino acids. Using reference TRBV5-5 and TRBJ2-7 for the parts outside the CDR3, the full variable domain is DAGVTQSPTHLIKTRGQQVTLRCSPISGHKSVSWYQQVLGQGPQFIFQYYEKEERGRGNFPDRFSARQFPNYSSELNVNALLLGDSALYLCASSAHLVVPRVIPTYEQYFGPGTRLTVT.

The sample holds a few counts of this clone. The CDR3 region has the DNA TGTGCCAGCAGGAGGGGACAAGGAGGCAATCAGCCCCAGCATTTT. It yields the protein CASRRGQGGNQPQHF. The V gene is TRBV5-6, the J gene TRBJ1-5; the D gene is possibly TRBD1 (6 bases). CDR3 length equals 15 residues. Trimming cost V 5 bases and J 2 bases, with 14 bases left between them. CDR1 is SGHDT, CDR2 YYEEEE, per germline.

This clone was detected only a few times. The chain joins TRBV7-9 to TRBJ1-3; D is unresolved. Germline V gene data show CDR1 as SEHNR and CDR2 as FQNEAQ (reference sequence). CDR3 size: 13 residues. Trimming cost V 5 bases and J 7 bases, with 12 bases left between them. CDR3 nucleotide sequence: TGTGCCAGCAGCCTGCAAGAGGCGAACACCATATATTTT. Protein: CASSLQEANTIYF.